This T cell receptor (beta chain) was sequenced during a study of post-analysis software for immune sequencing data. Study information: Relapsing-remitting, secondary progressive and progressive-relapsing forms of multiple sclerosis all featured among disease courses.

Broader study findings: Roughly five TRBV segments appeared more often in patients than in controls, and TRBV5-6, TRBV5-1 and TRBV20-1 were among these. Samples made in the same batch grouped tightly together by F measure. Normalized Chao1 diversity in multiple sclerosis patients fell significantly below that of controls.

The library was made from cDNA and included unique molecular identifiers. With roughly 0.9 to 11 million T cells as the source, roughly 0.5 million cDNA molecules resulted. TCRdb fed the PCR reads into MiXCR, producing one record per CDR3 protein. The sample comprises around 400,000 distinct CDR3 sequences, roughly 35% of which are singletons, and 10% to 15% rests with the top ten. This clonotype was seen a few times. No antigen is known for it. V was trimmed by 1 base and J by 4 bases, leaving 10 bases between them. The CDR3 sequence is 15 residues long. Per the germline V gene, CDR1 is MNHEY and CDR2 is SVGAGI.

The specimen was blood. This chain connects TRBV6-5 to TRBJ2-2, with D unclear. The sequence was obtained from a girl aged 5-17 years with multiple sclerosis. CDR3 in amino acids: CASSYYGPSTGELFF. CDR3 nucleotides: TGTGCCAGCAGTTACTATGGGCCTTCCACCGGGGAGCTGTTTTTT.